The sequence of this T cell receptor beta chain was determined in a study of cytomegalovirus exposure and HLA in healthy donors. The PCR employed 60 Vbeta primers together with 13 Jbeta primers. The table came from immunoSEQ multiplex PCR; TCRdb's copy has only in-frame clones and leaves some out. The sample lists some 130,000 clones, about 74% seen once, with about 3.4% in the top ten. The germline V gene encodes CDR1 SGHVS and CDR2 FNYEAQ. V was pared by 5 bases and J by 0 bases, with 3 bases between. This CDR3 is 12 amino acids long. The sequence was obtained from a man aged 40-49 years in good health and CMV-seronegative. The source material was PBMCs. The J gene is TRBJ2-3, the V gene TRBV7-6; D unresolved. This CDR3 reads CASSPSTDTQYF. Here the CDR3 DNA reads TGTGCCAGCAGCCCAAGCACAGATACGCAGTATTTT.